These 24 T cell receptor beta chains originate from one sample sequenced in a study of blood T cell repertoires in COVID-19. The data were produced by immunoSEQ multiplex PCR, yet TCRdb's version contains in-frame clones alone and is incomplete. The data hold about 260,000 clones, with about nine tenths observed a single time. Sequences were obtained from peripheral blood. The source of these receptors is a woman between 45 and 65 years old who had recovered from COVID-19.

The chain is built from TRBV9 and TRBJ2-7; D may be TRBD2 (6 bases). Trimming pared 2 bases from V and 5 bases from J, leaving 8 bases between. The CDR3 sequence is 12 residues long. Germline CDR1 reads SGDLS; CDR2 reads YYNGEE. CDR3 sequence reads: CASSVTGDEQYF. The CDR3 DNA reads TGTGCCAGCAGCGTCACGGGAGACGAGCAGTACTTC. The full variable domain, its missing parts supplied by reference TRBV9 and TRBJ2-7, is DSGVTQTPKHLITATGQRVTLRCSPRSGDLSVYWYQQSLDQGLQFLIQYYNGEERAKGNILERFSAQQFPDLHSELNLSSLELGDSALYFCASSVTGDEQYFGPGTRLTVT.

This clone was seen only once. The chain has TRBV20-1 and TRBJ1-2, with D perhaps TRBD1 (6 bases). The germline V gene has CDR1 DFQATT and CDR2 SNEGSKA (reference sequence). With 3 bases removed from V and 6 bases from J, the gap between germline ends came to 8 bases. The CDR3 is 11 residues long. The CDR3 region has the DNA TGCAGTGCTAGTCCAGGGGATGGCTACACCTTC. This gives the protein CSASPGDGYTF.

The rearrangement links TRBV19 to TRBJ2-2; 8 bases are shared with TRBD1. The CDR3 spans 15 residues. V dropped 4 bases and J dropped 3; count of bases not matched to a gene: 4. Germline V CDR1 and CDR2: LNHDA, SQIVND (reference sequence). The CDR3 DNA sequence: TGTGCCAGTAGTACGACAGGGGTGGACACCGGGGAGCTGTTTTTT. Translation gives CASSTTGVDTGELFF.

The chain joins TRBV12-5 to TRBJ1-4, with a tentative D call TRBD1 (5 bases). The CDR3 consists of 13 residues. Germline V CDR1 and CDR2: LGHNT, FRNRAP. Trimming stripped 5 bases from V and 8 bases from J, with 12 bases between. CDR3 amino acids: CASGLQGGEKLFF. In DNA form, the CDR3 reads TGTGCTAGTGGTCTTCAGGGTGGGGAAAAACTGTTTTTT.

The chain joins TRBV4-2 to TRBJ1-4; 7 nucleotides line up with TRBD1. The V segment lost 0 bases and the J segment 3 bases; nucleotides outside the gene matches: 7. CDR1 LGHNA and CDR2 YNFKEQ come from the germline V gene. This CDR3 spans 17 amino acids. The DNA of the CDR3 is TGTGCCAGCAGCCAAGAAAGGACAGGCGGAGCTAATGAAAAACTGTTTTTT. It encodes CASSQERTGGANEKLFF.

There are a few counts of this clone. The sample carries other DNA sequences with the same CDR3. V usage is TRBV7-3 and J usage is TRBJ1-1; 7 bases align to TRBD1. Germline CDR1 is SGHTA and CDR2 is FQGTGA. This CDR3 is 13 amino acids long. V was clipped by 1 base and J by 5 bases; unmatched bases: 1. Written as DNA, the CDR3 is TGTGCCAGCAGCTTAAGACAGGGAACTGAAGCTTTCTTT. Protein: CASSLRQGTEAFF. Complete variable domain (other parts from reference TRBV7-3 and TRBJ1-1): GAGVSQTPSNKVTEKGKYVELRCDPISGHTALYWYRQSLGQGPEFLIYFQGTGAADDSGLPNDRFFAVRPEGSVSTLKIQRTERGDSAVYLCASSLRQGTEAFFGQGTRLTVV.

The chain couples TRBV27 to TRBJ2-5; 7 bases align to TRBD1. The V and J ends lost 4 bases and 3 bases, in that order; junction bases with no gene match: 2. Germline lookup yields CDR1 MNHEY and CDR2 SMNVEV (reference sequence). This CDR3 contains 13 residues. CDR3 DNA: TGTGCCAGCAGTTCGGGACAGAAAGAGACCCAGTACTTC. Encoded protein: CASSSGQKETQYF.

This clone was picked up one time. The J gene is TRBJ2-2, the V gene TRBV24-1; D not resolved. CDR1 is KGHDR, CDR2 SFDVKD, per germline. CDR3 length: 13 residues. The V end lost 2 bases, the J end lost 5 bases, and 5 bases lay between the germline ends. The DNA for the CDR3 is TGTGCCACCAGTGATTCACAAACCGGGGAGCTGTTTTTT. As protein: CATSDSQTGELFF.

The chain combines TRBV5-1 with TRBJ2-7, with 11 bases matching TRBD1. J lost 2 bases, V lost 4 bases, and 5 bases had no gene match. This CDR3 region has 15 residues. Germline values: CDR1 SGHRS, CDR2 YFSETQ. The CDR3 here is CASSQGGQGAYEQYF. CDR3 in DNA: TGCGCCAGCAGCCAAGGGGGACAGGGGGCCTACGAGCAGTACTTC.

The gene calls are TRBV19 and TRBJ1-5; TRBD1 aligns across 8 bases. The CDR3 covers 17 residues. Trimming took 6 bases from V and 1 from J; bases not matched to a gene: 11. CDR1 is LNHDA and CDR2 is SQIVND in the germline V gene (reference sequence). DNA of the CDR3: TGTGCCAGTAGGCGACAGGGGATACGGGGGAGCAATCAGCCCCAGCATTTT. The encoded protein is CASRRQGIRGSNQPQHF.

This sequence joins TRBV27 and TRBJ1-2, with D tentatively TRBD1 (5 bases). The CDR3 consists of 11 residues. With 6 bases removed from V and 7 bases from J, the gap between germline ends came to 9 bases. Per germline, CDR1 MNHEY and CDR2 SMNVEV (reference sequence). The CDR3 region has the DNA TGTGCCAGCAGCCCGGGGGTTGGCTACACCTTC. This encodes CASSPGVGYTF.

This clone has only a few counts. The chain carries TRBV28 and TRBJ1-5, with 8 bases that match TRBD1. The CDR3 is made up of 15 amino acids. Germline lookup yields CDR1 MDHEN and CDR2 SYDVKM. Trimming took 4 bases from V and 1 from J; bases not matched to a gene: 3. The CDR3 loop reads CASSWTGFSNQPQHF. In DNA, the CDR3 is TGTGCCAGCAGTTGGACAGGGTTCAGCAATCAGCCCCAGCATTTT. The full variable domain, with the rest looked up from reference TRBV28 and TRBJ1-5, is DVKVTQSSRYLVKRTGEKVFLECVQDMDHENMFWYRQDPGLGLRLIYFSYDVKMKEKGDIPEGYSVSREKKERFSLILESASTNQTSMYLCASSWTGFSNQPQHFGDGTRLSIL.

The genes are TRBV9 and TRBJ2-5; possible D gene TRBD2, 6 bases. Germline assignment: CDR1 SGDLS and CDR2 YYNGEE. This CDR3 spans 14 amino acids. V lost 3 bases to trimming and J lost 7 bases, with 16 bases between them. The CDR3 loop is CASSAQGLGGTQYF. The CDR3 coding sequence is TGTGCCAGCAGCGCCCAGGGCCTCGGGGGGACCCAGTACTTC. The entire variable domain, with the rest obtained from reference TRBV9 and TRBJ2-5, is as follows: DSGVTQTPKHLITATGQRVTLRCSPRSGDLSVYWYQQSLDQGLQFLIQYYNGEERAKGNILERFSAQQFPDLHSELNLSSLELGDSALYFCASSAQGLGGTQYFGPGTRLLVL.

The V call is TRBV9, the J call TRBJ2-4; possible D gene TRBD2, 6 bases. The CDR3 covers 17 residues. Trimming took 1 base from V and 0 from J, leaving 14 bases between them. The germline CDR1 and CDR2 sequences are SGDLS and YYNGEE. For the CDR3, the DNA is TGTGCCAGCAGCGTAACCTCGGGGGAAATAGCCAAAAACATTCAGTACTTC. Protein: CASSVTSGEIAKNIQYF.

This chain connects TRBV6-5 to TRBJ1-4, with 9 bases fitting TRBD1. Trimming removed 0 bases from V and 6 bases from J; junction bases left unmatched: 2. The CDR3 consists of 15 residues. Per the germline V gene, CDR1 is MNHEY and CDR2 is SVGAGI. This CDR3 reads CASSYSGTGHEKLFF. Here the CDR3 DNA reads TGTGCCAGCAGTTACTCGGGGACAGGGCATGAAAAACTGTTTTTT.

The chain has TRBV19 and TRBJ1-2; possibly TRBD1 for D (6 bases). Germline V gives CDR1 LNHDA, CDR2 SQIVND (reference sequence). Trimming stripped 2 bases from V and 4 bases from J, with 17 bases between. This CDR3 spans 16 amino acids. CDR3 sequence: CASSIMPGRTVYGYTF. CDR3 bases: TGTGCCAGTAGTATAATGCCCGGGAGGACAGTCTATGGCTACACCTTC.

J is TRBJ1-5 and V is TRBV3-1 (or the pseudogene TRBV3-2); D is uncertain. V lost 2 bases and J lost 3, with 8 bases in between. The CDR3 sequence is 14 residues long. Germline CDR1 reads LGHDT; CDR2 reads YNNKEL (reference sequence). The CDR3 is CASSQRGLNQPQHF. DNA of the CDR3: TGTGCCAGCAGCCAAAGAGGGCTCAATCAGCCCCAGCATTTT.

The V and J genes are TRBV10-3 and TRBJ2-2; 7 bases fit TRBD1. Trimming removed 10 bases from V and 2 bases from J; junction bases left unmatched: 7. This CDR3 region has 14 residues. CDR1 and CDR2 (germline): ENHRY, SYGVKD. This chain's CDR3 is CATKQGTNTGELFF. CDR3 nucleotide sequence: TGTGCCACAAAACAGGGGACCAACACCGGGGAGCTGTTTTTT.

As for this clone: This may stem from a read error, because a much larger clone lies one nucleotide away. The chain combines TRBV27 with TRBJ1-5; 8 bases agree with TRBD1. Germline V gene sequence: CDR1 MNHEY, CDR2 SMNVEV (reference sequence). This CDR3 has 14 amino acids. V lost 6 bases, J lost 3 bases, and 4 bases stayed unmatched. CDR3 nucleotide sequence: TGTGCCAGCAGCCCGACAGGGGTCAATCAGCCCCAGCATTTT. It codes for CASSPTGVNQPQHF.

The J gene is TRBJ1-1, the V gene TRBV19; the match to TRBD1 covers 8 bases. Germline V gives CDR1 LNHDA, CDR2 SQIVND (reference sequence). There are 16 residues in the CDR3. J lost 0 bases, V lost 3 bases, and 6 bases had no gene match. The CDR3: CASSIPDRVLNTEAFF. In nucleotides, the CDR3 is TGTGCCAGTAGTATCCCGGACAGGGTGCTGAACACTGAAGCTTTCTTT.

The genes are TRBV19 and TRBJ1-1; D might be TRBD1 (5 bases). Per the germline V gene, CDR1 is LNHDA and CDR2 is SQIVND (reference sequence). Trimming removed 10 bases from V and 1 base from J, with 19 bases in between. The length of the CDR3 is 15 residues. CDR3 nucleotides: TGTGCCACCACCTTGGGGGGACGTCCGAACACTGAAGCTTTCTTT. Amino acid sequence: CATTLGGRPNTEAFF. Filled out from reference TRBV19 and TRBJ1-1, the complete variable domain reads DGGITQSPKYLFRKEGQNVTLSCEQNLNHDAMYWYRQDPGQGLRLIYYSQIVNDFQKGDIAEGYSVSREKKESFPLTVTSAQKNPTAFYLCATTLGGRPNTEAFFGQGTRLTVV.

The V and J genes are TRBV7-8 and TRBJ2-7; tentatively, D is TRBD1 (6 bases). CDR1 is SGHVS, CDR2 FQNEAQ, per germline. The CDR3 covers 15 residues. V was cut by 0 bases and J by 0 bases, with 9 bases left in between. The CDR3 protein is CASSLAKQGSYEQYF. The CDR3 DNA is TGTGCCAGCAGCTTAGCGAAACAGGGCTCCTACGAGCAGTACTTC. Variable domain in full (rest from reference TRBV7-8 and TRBJ2-7): GAGVSQSPRYKVAKRGQDVALRCDPISGHVSLFWYQQALGQGPEFLTYFQNEAQLDKSGLPSDRFFAERPEGSVSTLKIQRTQQEDSAVYLCASSLAKQGSYEQYFGPGTRLTVT.

The chain combines TRBV10-3 with TRBJ1-2; 7 bases are a match to TRBD1. The CDR3 spans 13 residues. J gave up 5 bases and V 6 bases, and 6 bases lay outside the gene matches. Germline lookup yields CDR1 ENHRY and CDR2 SYGVKD. This chain's CDR3 is CAISLQGRYGYTF. The CDR3 DNA reads as TGTGCCATCAGCCTACAGGGGCGGTATGGCTACACCTTC.

This chain connects TRBV7-9 to TRBJ1-3, with a weak D call TRBD1 (6 bases). Per the germline V gene, CDR1 is SEHNR and CDR2 is FQNEAQ (reference sequence). The CDR3 spans 16 residues. The germline V and J ends were trimmed by 5 bases and 2 bases, with 16 bases remaining between them. The CDR3 region has the DNA TGTGCCAGCAGCGTCACCCAACAGGGTGCTGGAAACACCATATATTTT. This gives the protein CASSVTQQGAGNTIYF.